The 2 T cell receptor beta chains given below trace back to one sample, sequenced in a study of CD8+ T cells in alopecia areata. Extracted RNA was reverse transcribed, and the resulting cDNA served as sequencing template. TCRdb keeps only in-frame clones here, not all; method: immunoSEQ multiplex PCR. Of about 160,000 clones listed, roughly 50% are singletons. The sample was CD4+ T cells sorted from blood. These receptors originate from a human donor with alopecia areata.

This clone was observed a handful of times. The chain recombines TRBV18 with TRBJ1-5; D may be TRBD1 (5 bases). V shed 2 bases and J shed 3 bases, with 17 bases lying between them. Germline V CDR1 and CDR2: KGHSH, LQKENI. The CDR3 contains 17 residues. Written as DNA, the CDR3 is TGTGCCAGCTCACCAACCGGGACGGCATCGAACAATCAGCCCCAGCATTTT. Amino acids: CASSPTGTASNNQPQHF.

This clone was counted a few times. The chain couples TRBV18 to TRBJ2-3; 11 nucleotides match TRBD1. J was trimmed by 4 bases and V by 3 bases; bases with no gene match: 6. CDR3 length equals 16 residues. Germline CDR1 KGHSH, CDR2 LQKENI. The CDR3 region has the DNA TGTGCCAGCTCACCCACCGGGACAGGGGGGCCAGATACGCAGTATTTT. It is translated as CASSPTGTGGPDTQYF.